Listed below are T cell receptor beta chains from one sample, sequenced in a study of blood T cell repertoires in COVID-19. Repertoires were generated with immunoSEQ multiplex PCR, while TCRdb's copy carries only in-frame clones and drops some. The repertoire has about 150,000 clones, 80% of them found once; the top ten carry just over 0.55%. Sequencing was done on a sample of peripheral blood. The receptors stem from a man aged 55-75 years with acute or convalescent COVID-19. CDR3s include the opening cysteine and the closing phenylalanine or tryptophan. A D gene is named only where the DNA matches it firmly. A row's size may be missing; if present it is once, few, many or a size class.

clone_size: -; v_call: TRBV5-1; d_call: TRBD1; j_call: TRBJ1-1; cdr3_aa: CASSLTVGQGTEAFF; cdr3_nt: TGCGCCAGCAGCCTGACGGTCGGACAGGGGACTGAAGCTTTCTTT
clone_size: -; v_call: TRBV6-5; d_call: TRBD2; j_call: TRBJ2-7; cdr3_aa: CATRGHSGKIYEQYF; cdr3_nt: TGTGCCACCCGAGGGCATAGCGGGAAAATCTACGAGCAGTACTTC
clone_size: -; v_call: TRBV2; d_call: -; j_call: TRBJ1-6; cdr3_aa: CASSGRGRNSPLHF; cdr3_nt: TGTGCCAGCAGTGGAAGAGGGAGGAATTCACCCCTCCACTTT
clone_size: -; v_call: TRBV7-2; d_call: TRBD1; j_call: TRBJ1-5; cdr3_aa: CASSRQGNQPQHF; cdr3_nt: TGTGCCAGCAGCCGACAGGGGAATCAGCCCCAGCATTTT
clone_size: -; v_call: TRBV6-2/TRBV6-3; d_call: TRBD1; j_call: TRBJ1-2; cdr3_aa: CASSYSGQGAGGYTF; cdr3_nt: TGTGCCAGCAGTTACTCCGGGCAGGGGGCCGGTGGCTACACCTTC
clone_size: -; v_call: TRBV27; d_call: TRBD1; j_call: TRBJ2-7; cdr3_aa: CASRTRDRGSYEQYF; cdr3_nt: TGTGCCAGCCGTACCCGGGACAGGGGTTCCTACGAGCAGTACTTC
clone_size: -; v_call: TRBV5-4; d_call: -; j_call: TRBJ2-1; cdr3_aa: CASSVDGNEQFF; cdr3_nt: TGTGCCAGCAGCGTGGACGGGAATGAGCAGTTCTTC
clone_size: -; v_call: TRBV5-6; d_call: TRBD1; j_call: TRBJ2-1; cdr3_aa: CASSFAGTGTNEQFF; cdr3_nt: TGTGCCAGCAGCTTCGCCGGGACAGGGACCAATGAGCAGTTCTTC
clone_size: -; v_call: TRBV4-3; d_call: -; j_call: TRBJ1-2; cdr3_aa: CASSQSTGTNYGYTF; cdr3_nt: TGCGCCAGCAGCCAATCAACAGGGACTAACTATGGCTACACCTTC
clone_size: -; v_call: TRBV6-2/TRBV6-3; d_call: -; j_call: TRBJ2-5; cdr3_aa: CASSPAGTPQETQYF; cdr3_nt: TGTGCCAGCAGCCCTGCCGGGACACCTCAAGAGACCCAGTACTTC
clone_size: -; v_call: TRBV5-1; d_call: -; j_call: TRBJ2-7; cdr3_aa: CASRPRDSLSYEQYF; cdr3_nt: TGCGCCAGCAGGCCCCGGGACTCTCTCTCCTACGAGCAGTACTTC
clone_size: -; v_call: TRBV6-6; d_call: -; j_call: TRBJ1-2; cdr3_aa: CASTSGVQGYTF; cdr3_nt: TGTGCCAGCACCTCGGGGGTCCAGGGCTACACCTTC
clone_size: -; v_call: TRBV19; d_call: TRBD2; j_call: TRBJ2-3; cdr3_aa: CASSASGRPRTDTQYF; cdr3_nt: TGTGCCAGTAGTGCTAGCGGGCGACCTCGCACAGATACGCAGTATTTT
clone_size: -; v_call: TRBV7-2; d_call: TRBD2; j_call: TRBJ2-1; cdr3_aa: CASSLASSGADNEQFF; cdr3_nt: TGTGCCAGCAGCTTAGCGTCTAGCGGAGCTGACAATGAGCAGTTCTTC
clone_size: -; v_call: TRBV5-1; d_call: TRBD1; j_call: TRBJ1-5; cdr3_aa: CASSPTGGQGPQHF; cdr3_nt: TGCGCCAGCAGCCCTACAGGGGGGCAAGGGCCCCAGCATTTT
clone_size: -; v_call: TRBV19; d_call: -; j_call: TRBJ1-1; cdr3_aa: CASSTRGGAPSTEAFF; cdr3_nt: TGTGCCAGTAGTACCCGAGGGGGGGCACCCTCGACTGAAGCTTTCTTT
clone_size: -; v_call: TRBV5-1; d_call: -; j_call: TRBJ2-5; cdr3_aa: CASSRDQTGLETQYF; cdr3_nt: TGCGCCAGCAGCAGAGACCAGACGGGACTGGAGACCCAGTACTTC
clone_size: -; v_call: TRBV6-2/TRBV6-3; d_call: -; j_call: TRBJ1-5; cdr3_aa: CASSGQGVVEPQHF; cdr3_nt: TGTGCCAGCAGTGGCCAAGGGGTCGTTGAGCCCCAGCATTTT
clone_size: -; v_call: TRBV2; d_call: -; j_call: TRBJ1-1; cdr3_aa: CASSPTGVNTEAFF; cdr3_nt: TGTGCCAGCAGTCCCACGGGGGTGAACACTGAAGCTTTCTTT
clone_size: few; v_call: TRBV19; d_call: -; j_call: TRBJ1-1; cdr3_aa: CASKHRTNTEAFF; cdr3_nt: TGTGCCAGTAAGCACAGGACAAACACTGAAGCTTTCTTT
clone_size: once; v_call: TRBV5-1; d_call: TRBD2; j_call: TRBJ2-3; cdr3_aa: CASSRGSAGGPGDTQYF; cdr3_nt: TGCGCCAGCAGCCGAGGGTCGGCGGGAGGGCCAGGAGATACGCAGTATTTT
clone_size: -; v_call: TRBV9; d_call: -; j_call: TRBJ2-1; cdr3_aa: CASSPDLLGRSYNEQFF; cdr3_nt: TGTGCCAGCAGCCCCGACCTTCTAGGGAGATCCTACAATGAGCAGTTCTTC
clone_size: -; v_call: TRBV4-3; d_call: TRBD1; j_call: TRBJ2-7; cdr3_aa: CASSQVQDRGHSYEQYF; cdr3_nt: TGCGCCAGCAGCCAAGTCCAAGACAGGGGGCACTCCTACGAGCAGTACTTC
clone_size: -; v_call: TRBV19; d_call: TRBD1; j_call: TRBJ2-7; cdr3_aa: CASSIGQASYEQYF; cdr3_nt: TGTGCCAGTAGTATCGGACAGGCCTCCTACGAGCAGTACTTC
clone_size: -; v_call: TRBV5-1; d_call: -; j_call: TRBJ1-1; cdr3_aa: CASTPDGGRTEAFF; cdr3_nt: TGCGCCAGCACCCCCGACGGAGGGCGAACTGAAGCTTTCTTT
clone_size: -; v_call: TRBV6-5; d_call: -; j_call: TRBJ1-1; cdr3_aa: CASNRDVNTEAFF; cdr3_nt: TGTGCCAGCAACAGGGACGTTAACACTGAAGCTTTCTTT
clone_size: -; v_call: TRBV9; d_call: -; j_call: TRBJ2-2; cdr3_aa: CASSVAASNTGELFF; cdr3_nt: TGTGCCAGCAGCGTAGCTGCGTCTAACACCGGGGAGCTGTTTTTT
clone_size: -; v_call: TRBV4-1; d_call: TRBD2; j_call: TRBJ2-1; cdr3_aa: CASSQDATSAYNEQFF; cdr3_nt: TGCGCCAGCAGCCAAGATGCAACTAGCGCTTACAATGAGCAGTTCTTC
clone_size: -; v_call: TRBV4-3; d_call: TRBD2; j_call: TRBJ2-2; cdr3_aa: CASSQFYGGANTGELFF; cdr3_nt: TGCGCCAGCAGCCAGTTTTATGGGGGGGCGAACACCGGGGAGCTGTTTTTT
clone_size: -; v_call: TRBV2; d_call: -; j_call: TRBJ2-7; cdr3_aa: CASIWGHEQYF; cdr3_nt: TGTGCCAGCATCTGGGGCCACGAGCAGTACTTC
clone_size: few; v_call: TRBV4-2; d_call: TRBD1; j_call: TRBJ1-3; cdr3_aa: CASSQAAGQGADTIYF; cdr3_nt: TGTGCCAGCAGCCAGGCCGCGGGGCAGGGGGCAGACACCATATATTTT
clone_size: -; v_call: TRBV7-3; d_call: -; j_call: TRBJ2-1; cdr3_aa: CASSPRHRNEQFF; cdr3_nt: TGTGCCAGCAGCCCACGACACCGGAATGAGCAGTTCTTC
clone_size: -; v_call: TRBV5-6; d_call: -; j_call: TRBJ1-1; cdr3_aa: CASSLVVQGNTEAFF; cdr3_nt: TGTGCCAGCAGCTTGGTAGTGCAGGGGAACACTGAAGCTTTCTTT
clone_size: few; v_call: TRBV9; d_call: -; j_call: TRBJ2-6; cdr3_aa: CASSVTQGSGANVLTF; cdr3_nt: TGTGCCAGCAGCGTTACTCAGGGATCTGGGGCCAACGTCCTGACTTTC
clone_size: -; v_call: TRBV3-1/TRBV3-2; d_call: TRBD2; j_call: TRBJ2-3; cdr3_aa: CASSPTAGVQTDTQYF; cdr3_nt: TGTGCCAGCAGCCCCACAGCGGGGGTACAGACAGATACGCAGTATTTT
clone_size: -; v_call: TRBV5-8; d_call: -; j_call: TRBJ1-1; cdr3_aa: CASSVTRGTEAFF; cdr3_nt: TGTGCCAGCAGCGTTACACGGGGCACTGAAGCTTTCTTT
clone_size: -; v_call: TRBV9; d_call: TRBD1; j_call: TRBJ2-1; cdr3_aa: CASSVGTGGPNEQFF; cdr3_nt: TGTGCCAGCAGCGTAGGTACAGGGGGTCCCAATGAGCAGTTCTTC
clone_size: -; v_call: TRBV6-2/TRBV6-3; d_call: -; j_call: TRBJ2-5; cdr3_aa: CASRPSDSPDETQYF; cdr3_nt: TGTGCCAGCAGACCTTCGGACAGCCCGGACGAGACCCAGTACTTC
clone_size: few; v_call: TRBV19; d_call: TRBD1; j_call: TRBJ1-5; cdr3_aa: CASSISTGGSQPQHF; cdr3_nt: TGTGCCAGTAGTATTTCTACAGGGGGCAGTCAGCCCCAGCATTTT
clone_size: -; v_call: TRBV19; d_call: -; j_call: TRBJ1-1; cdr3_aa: CASEGGAANTEAFF; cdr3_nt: TGTGCCAGTGAAGGGGGAGCAGCAAACACTGAAGCTTTCTTT
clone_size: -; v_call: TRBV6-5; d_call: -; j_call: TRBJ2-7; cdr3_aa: CASNPGTHSYEQYF; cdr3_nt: TGTGCCAGCAATCCCGGGACACATTCCTACGAGCAGTACTTC
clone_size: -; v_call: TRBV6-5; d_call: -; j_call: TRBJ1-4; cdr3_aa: CASRLVTTNEKLFF; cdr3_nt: TGTGCCAGCAGATTAGTAACGACTAATGAAAAACTGTTTTTT
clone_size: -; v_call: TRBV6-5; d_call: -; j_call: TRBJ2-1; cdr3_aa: CASKPGGGRYQFF; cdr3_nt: TGTGCCAGCAAGCCCGGCGGCGGCCGCTATCAGTTCTTC
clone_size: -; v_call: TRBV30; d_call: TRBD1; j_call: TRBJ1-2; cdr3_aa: CAWSSAGTGTFNYGYTF; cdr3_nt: TGTGCCTGGAGTAGCGCCGGGACAGGAACTTTTAACTATGGCTACACCTTC
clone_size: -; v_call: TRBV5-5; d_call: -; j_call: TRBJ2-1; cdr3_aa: CASSLAEIRGYEQFF; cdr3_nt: TGTGCCAGCAGCTTGGCCGAGATCAGGGGCTATGAGCAGTTCTTC
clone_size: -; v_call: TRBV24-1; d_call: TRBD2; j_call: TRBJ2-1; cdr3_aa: CATSASSGIGGEQFF; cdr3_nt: TGTGCCACCAGTGCATCTAGCGGGATAGGCGGTGAGCAGTTCTTC
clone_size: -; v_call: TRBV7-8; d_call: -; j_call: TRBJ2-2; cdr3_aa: CASSLVWYRTGELFF; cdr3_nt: TGTGCCAGCAGCTTGGTCTGGTATCGGACCGGGGAGCTGTTTTTT
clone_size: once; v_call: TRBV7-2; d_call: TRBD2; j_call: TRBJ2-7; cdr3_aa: CASSFTSDSAYEQYF; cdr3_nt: TGTGCCAGCAGCTTTACTAGCGACTCAGCCTACGAGCAGTACTTC
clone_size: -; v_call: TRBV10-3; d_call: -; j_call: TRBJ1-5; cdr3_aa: CAISESRDQPQHF; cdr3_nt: TGTGCCATCAGTGAGTCGAGGGATCAGCCCCAGCATTTT
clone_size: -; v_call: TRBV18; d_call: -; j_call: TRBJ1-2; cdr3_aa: CASSPNPGPVNYGYTF; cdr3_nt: TGTGCCAGCTCACCTAATCCAGGCCCGGTGAACTATGGCTACACCTTC
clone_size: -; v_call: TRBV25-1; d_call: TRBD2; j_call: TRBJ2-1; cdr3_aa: CASSEGREGWHEQFF; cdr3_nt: TGTGCCAGCAGTGAAGGGCGGGAGGGATGGCATGAGCAGTTCTTC
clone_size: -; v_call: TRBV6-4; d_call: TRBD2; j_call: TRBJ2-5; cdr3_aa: CASSECGRDIQETQYF; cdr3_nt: TGTGCCAGCAGTGAGTGCGGGAGGGATATTCAAGAGACCCAGTACTTC
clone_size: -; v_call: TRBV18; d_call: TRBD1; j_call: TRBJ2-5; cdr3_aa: CASSSGQAKETQYF; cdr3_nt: TGTGCCAGCTCCTCGGGACAGGCTAAAGAGACCCAGTACTTC
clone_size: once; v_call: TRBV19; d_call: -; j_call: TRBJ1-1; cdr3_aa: CAIRAGNTEAFF; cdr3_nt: TGTGCCATTCGGGCGGGGAACACTGAAGCTTTCTTT
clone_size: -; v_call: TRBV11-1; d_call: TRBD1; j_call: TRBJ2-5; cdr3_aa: CASSRDRKETQYF; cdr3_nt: TGTGCCAGCAGTAGGGACAGGAAAGAGACCCAGTACTTC
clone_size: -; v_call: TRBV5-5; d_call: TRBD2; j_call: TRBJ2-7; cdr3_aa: CASSLIAGGSYEQYF; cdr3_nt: TGTGCCAGCAGCTTGATAGCGGGAGGATCCTACGAGCAGTACTTC
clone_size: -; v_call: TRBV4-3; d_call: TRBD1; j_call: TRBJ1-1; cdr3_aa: CASSQGPGQATEAFF; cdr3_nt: TGCGCCAGCAGCCAAGGACCGGGACAGGCGACTGAAGCTTTCTTT
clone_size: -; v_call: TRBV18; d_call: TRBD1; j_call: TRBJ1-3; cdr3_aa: CASSQGAASGNTIYF; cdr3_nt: TGTGCCAGCTCACAGGGGGCCGCCTCTGGAAACACCATATATTTT